Shown below are 15 T cell receptor beta chains from a single sample sequenced in a study of cytomegalovirus exposure and HLA in healthy donors. PCR primers comprised 60 Vbeta and 13 Jbeta primers. TCRdb's copy holds only in-frame clones and misses some; the assay was immunoSEQ multiplex PCR. The sample holds roughly 160,000 clones, around 83% seen once. The sample comprised PBMCs. These receptors all stem from a male donor in good health and CMV-seropositive.

This rearrangement joins TRBV6-5 to TRBJ2-5; TRBD1 is a possible D gene (5 bases). Judging by the DNA end, TRBJ2-7 fits better; the J call may be wrong. The CDR3 totals 14 residues. Germline CDR1 and CDR2: MNHEY and SVGAGI. The CDR3 DNA is TGTGCCAGCAGTTATAGGGGCCGCACCTACGAGCAGTACTTC. Residues: CASSYRGRTYEQYF.

V usage is TRBV10-3 and J usage is TRBJ2-7; D is uncertain. V was clipped by 2 bases and J by 7 bases, with 9 bases between them. The germline CDR1 and CDR2 sequences are ENHRY and SYGVKD. The CDR3 is 12 amino acids. The CDR3 DNA is TGTGCCATCAGTGAGAGAGGCTTAGAGCAGTACTTC. Amino acids: CAISERGLEQYF.

V is TRBV9 and J is TRBJ2-5; 14 bases line up with TRBD2. J was trimmed by 3 bases and V by 2 bases; bases with no gene match: 3. The CDR3 is 16 residues long. The germline gives CDR1 SGDLS, CDR2 YYNGEE. The CDR3 is CASSVGLAGVEETQYF. Written as DNA, the CDR3 is TGTGCCAGCAGCGTGGGACTAGCGGGAGTAGAAGAGACCCAGTACTTC.

The chain employs TRBV5-4 and TRBJ2-2, with TRBD2 identical over 14 bases. Per germline, CDR1 SGHNT and CDR2 YYREEE (reference sequence). J gave up 4 bases and V 4 bases, and 12 bases lay outside the gene matches. CDR3 size: 19 residues. The CDR3: CASSPRLAGGPLVTGELFF. The CDR3 DNA reads TGTGCCAGCAGCCCCCGACTAGCGGGAGGGCCGTTGGTCACCGGGGAGCTGTTTTTT.

This clone occurred a few times. CDR3 in DNA: TGTGCCAGCAGTTTGAGGCCGGTATCATACGAGCAGTACTTC. As protein: CASSLRPVSYEQYF. The chain couples TRBV27 to TRBJ2-7; no clear D. V was trimmed by 3 bases and J by 4 bases, leaving 13 bases between them. The CDR3 runs to 14 residues. Germline V gives CDR1 MNHEY, CDR2 SMNVEV (reference sequence).

The chain has TRBV27 and TRBJ2-7, with no clear D. V lost 2 bases to trimming and J lost 3 bases, with 8 bases between them. The germline V gene has CDR1 MNHEY and CDR2 SMNVEV (reference sequence). The CDR3 is 13 residues long. Here the CDR3 reads CASSLGQYYEQYF. The CDR3 nucleotides are TGTGCCAGCAGTTTAGGTCAGTACTACGAGCAGTACTTC.

Concerning this clone: This sample also contains other DNA sequences that code for the same CDR3. CDR3 DNA sequence: TGCGCCAGCAGCTTGGGACTGGCCACAGATACGCAGTATTTT. Encoded protein: CASSLGLATDTQYF. This rearrangement joins TRBV5-1 to TRBJ2-3; no firm D call. Germline CDR1 is SGHRS and CDR2 is YFSETQ. The V end lost 0 bases, the J end lost 2 bases, and 7 bases lay between the germline ends. The CDR3 has 14 amino acids.

In its sample, this clone was seen a few times. This rearrangement joins TRBV7-2 to TRBJ1-1; 8 positions agree with TRBD1. This CDR3 comprises 15 residues. V shed 2 bases, J shed 5 bases, and the junction held 7 bases outside the gene matches. Germline V lookup: CDR1 SGHTA, CDR2 FQGNSA. DNA of the CDR3: TGTGCCAGCAGCTTACCTCGACAGGGGAAGACTGAAGCTTTCTTT. Its protein is CASSLPRQGKTEAFF.

This chain links TRBV21-1 with TRBJ1-5; TRBD1, the table's D call, lacks a check against the DNA. TRBV21-1 has pseudogene status. The CDR3 runs to 16 residues. This CDR3 reads CAARDTATNLGRPQHF. CDR3 sequence (DNA): TGTGCCGCAAGGGACACTGCTACAAACCTTGGTCGGCCCCAGCATTTT.

The chain has TRBV28 and TRBJ1-5, with 7 bases matching TRBD1. From germline, CDR1 is MDHEN and CDR2 SYDVKM. The length of the CDR3 is 16 residues. V lost 5 bases, J lost 0 bases, and 7 bases stayed unmatched. The CDR3 nucleotides read TGTGCCAGCAGTGCGCCGACAGGGTTTAGCAATCAGCCCCAGCATTTT. Translation: CASSAPTGFSNQPQHF.

This clone was counted a single time. The chain uses TRBV21-1 and TRBJ2-1; the D call TRBD2 from the table was never checked on the DNA. TRBV21-1 is given as a pseudogene. The CDR3 has 19 amino acids. For the CDR3, the DNA is TGTGCCAGCAGCAAAAGACCTAGCGGGAGGGGCAGCTCCTACAATGAGCAGTTCTTC. It encodes CASSKRPSGRGSSYNEQFF.

This clone appeared once. This chain links TRBV5-4 with TRBJ1-1, with TRBD1 as a possible D gene (5 bases). Trimming took off 4 bases at V and 1 base at J, with 11 bases between the two ends. Looked up from germline, CDR1 is SGHNT and CDR2 is YYREEE (reference sequence). This CDR3 contains 14 residues. As DNA, the CDR3 is TGTGCCAGCAGCACCGATACAGGGAACACTGAAGCTTTCTTT. This encodes CASSTDTGNTEAFF.

The V and J genes are TRBV30 and TRBJ1-1; 8 positions agree with TRBD1. Germline-derived CDR1 and CDR2 are GTSNPN and SVGIG (reference sequence). The CDR3 spans 15 residues. V was pared by 4 bases and J by 1 base, with 8 bases of the junction left unmatched. The chain's CDR3 is CAWNGQGGGNTEAFF. Written as DNA, the CDR3 is TGTGCCTGGAATGGACAGGGTGGGGGGAACACTGAAGCTTTCTTT.

This chain connects TRBV4-3 to TRBJ2-1; 8 bases agree with TRBD2. Trimming cost V 0 bases and J 3 bases; bases outside gene matches: 10. The CDR3 is 18 amino acids. Germline CDR1 LGHNA, CDR2 YSLEER. CDR3 DNA: TGCGCCAGCAGCCAAGAAGGCCTGTCTAGCGGGCTCTACAATGAGCAGTTCTTC. Protein product: CASSQEGLSSGLYNEQFF.

J is TRBJ1-1 and V is TRBV5-8; 7 bases are shared with TRBD1. V lost 1 base to trimming and J lost 7 bases; unmatched junction nucleotides: 13. The CDR3 length is 16 residues. Germline V CDR1 and CDR2: SGHTS, YDEGEE. CDR3: CASSLSSALQGNEAFF. The CDR3 DNA is TGTGCCAGCAGCTTGTCTTCCGCTTTACAGGGGAATGAAGCTTTCTTT.